The 10 T cell receptor beta chains listed next were all sequenced from one sample in a study of blood T cell repertoires in COVID-19. Sequencing used immunoSEQ multiplex PCR; TCRdb keeps in-frame clones, though not all of them. The table shows about 80,000 clones, with 75% to 85% occurring only once. The sequencing input was peripheral blood. These receptors came from a woman aged 40-49 years with active or convalescent COVID-19.

The CDR3: CASSEGRGQGLNEKLFF. The CDR3 DNA reads as TGTGCCAGCAGCGAGGGGAGGGGACAGGGCCTGAATGAAAAACTGTTTTTT. The chain couples TRBV9 to TRBJ1-4; 9 bases map to TRBD1. Germline V gene data show CDR1 as SGDLS and CDR2 as YYNGEE. This CDR3 has 17 residues. The V segment lost 3 bases and the J segment 5 bases; nucleotides outside the gene matches: 11.

V is TRBV3-1 (or the pseudogene TRBV3-2) and J is TRBJ2-5; 7 bases fit TRBD2. The CDR3 runs to 14 residues. Trimming removed 4 bases from V and 5 bases from J; junction bases left unmatched: 7. CDR1 LGHDT and CDR2 YNNKEL come from the germline V gene (reference sequence). Here the CDR3 DNA reads TGTGCCAGCAGCCTCCGAGCCGGGAGGGAGACCCAGTACTTC. Its translation is CASSLRAGRETQYF.

The CDR3 sequence: CASSQEVRQGGGNIQYF. DNA for the CDR3: TGTGCCAGCAGCCAAGAGGTGAGACAGGGAGGTGGGAACATTCAGTACTTC. The V and J genes are TRBV4-2 and TRBJ2-4, with TRBD1 as a possible D gene (7 bases). Between the trimmed V and J ends, which lost 0 bases and 7 bases, there was a span of 19 bases. Germline values: CDR1 LGHNA, CDR2 YNFKEQ. The CDR3 covers 17 residues.

The rearrangement links TRBV4-2 to TRBJ1-6, with 7 bases identical to TRBD1. The junction had 7 bases not matched to a gene; V was cut back by 4 bases and J by 10 bases. CDR1 and CDR2 (germline): LGHNA, YNFKEQ. The CDR3 has 14 amino acids. The CDR3 loop reads CASSPQGEGSPLHF. The DNA for the CDR3 is TGTGCCAGCAGCCCCCAGGGGGAAGGGTCACCCCTCCACTTT.

As concerns this clone: One end of the junction fails to match germline, which may point to a read error. This chain connects TRBV7-7 to TRBJ1-2; 7 positions agree with TRBD1. Per the germline V gene, CDR1 is SSHAT and CDR2 is FNYEAQ (reference sequence). The CDR3 runs to 13 residues. The CDR3 DNA reads as TGTGCTAGCAGCAGTAGGACAGGAGAGGGCTACACCTTC. This sequence encodes CASSSRTGEGYTF.

This clone was seen a handful of times. The J gene is TRBJ1-6, the V gene TRBV5-6, with TRBD1 as a possible D gene (6 bases). This CDR3 has 15 residues. The ends were cut back, 3 bases at V and 7 bases at J, with 14 bases in the middle. Germline assignment: CDR1 SGHDT and CDR2 YYEEEE. CDR3 sequence reads: CASSYLDRENSPLHF. The CDR3 nucleotides are TGTGCCAGCAGCTACTTGGACAGAGAAAATTCACCCCTCCACTTT. Supplemented by reference TRBV5-6 and TRBJ1-6, the full variable domain reads DAGVTQSPTHLIKTRGQQVTLRCSPKSGHDTVSWYQQALGQGPQFIFQYYEEEERQRGNFPDRFSGHQFPNYSSELNVNALLLGDSALYLCASSYLDRENSPLHFGNGTRLTVT.

In its sample, this clone was seen a few times. This chain connects TRBV7-9 to TRBJ1-4; perhaps TRBD1 as D (5 bases). Trimming shortened V by 4 bases and J by 3 bases, and 12 bases separated the two germline ends. Germline V gene lookup returns CDR1 SEHNR and CDR2 FQNEAQ (reference sequence). The CDR3 covers 15 residues. Here the CDR3 DNA reads TGTGCCAGCAGCTATCTCGGGGGTTCTAATGAAAAACTGTTTTTT. This sequence encodes CASSYLGGSNEKLFF.

This sequence joins TRBV7-2 and TRBJ1-1; possibly TRBD1 for D (5 bases). Germline values: CDR1 SGHTA, CDR2 FQGNSA. The V and J ends lost 5 bases and 2 bases respectively, with 15 bases between them. The CDR3 contains 15 residues. The CDR3 region has the DNA TGTGCCAGCAGCCAAAGCGTTAGGGGAAACACTGAAGCTTTCTTT. This translates into CASSQSVRGNTEAFF. Full variable domain (outside the CDR3, taken from reference TRBV7-2 and TRBJ1-1): GAGVSQSPSNKVTEKGKDVELRCDPISGHTALYWYRQSLGQGLEFLIYFQGNSAPDKSGLPSDRFSAERTGGSVSTLTIQRTQQEDSAVYLCASSQSVRGNTEAFFGQGTRLTVV.

Only a few counts were recorded for this clone. DNA for the CDR3: TGTGCCAGCAGTTTTGGGACAGGTCACAATGAGCAGTTCTTC. Translating gives CASSFGTGHNEQFF. V is TRBV27 and J is TRBJ2-1; 8 bases match TRBD1. The CDR3 is 14 residues long. V lost 3 bases and J lost 5; bases outside the gene matches: 3. Germline CDR1 and CDR2: MNHEY and SMNVEV (reference sequence).

V gene TRBV24-1 combines with J gene TRBJ2-3; the D gene is possibly TRBD1 (6 bases). Trimming removed 9 bases from V and 1 base from J, with 13 bases in between. This CDR3 is built from 14 residues. CDR1 and CDR2 (germline): KGHDR, SFDVKD. This chain's CDR3 is CATGLAGGTDTQYF. CDR3 coding DNA: TGTGCCACCGGGCTGGCAGGGGGCACAGATACGCAGTATTTT.